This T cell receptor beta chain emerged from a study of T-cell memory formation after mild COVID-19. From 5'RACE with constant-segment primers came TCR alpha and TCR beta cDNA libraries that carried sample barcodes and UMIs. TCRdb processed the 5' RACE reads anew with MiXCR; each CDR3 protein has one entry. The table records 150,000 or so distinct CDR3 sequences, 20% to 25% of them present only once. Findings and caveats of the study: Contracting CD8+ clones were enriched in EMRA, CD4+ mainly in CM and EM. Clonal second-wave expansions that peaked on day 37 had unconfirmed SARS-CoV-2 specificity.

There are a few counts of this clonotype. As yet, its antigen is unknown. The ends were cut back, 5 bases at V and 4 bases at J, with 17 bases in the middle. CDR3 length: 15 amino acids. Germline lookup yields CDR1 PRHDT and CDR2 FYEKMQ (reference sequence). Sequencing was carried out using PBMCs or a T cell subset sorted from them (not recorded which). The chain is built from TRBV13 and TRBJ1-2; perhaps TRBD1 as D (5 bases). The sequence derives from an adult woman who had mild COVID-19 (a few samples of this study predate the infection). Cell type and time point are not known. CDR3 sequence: CASSLRPTDGYGYTF. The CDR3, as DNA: TGTGCCAGCAGCCTGCGTCCGACAGATGGCTATGGCTACACCTTC.